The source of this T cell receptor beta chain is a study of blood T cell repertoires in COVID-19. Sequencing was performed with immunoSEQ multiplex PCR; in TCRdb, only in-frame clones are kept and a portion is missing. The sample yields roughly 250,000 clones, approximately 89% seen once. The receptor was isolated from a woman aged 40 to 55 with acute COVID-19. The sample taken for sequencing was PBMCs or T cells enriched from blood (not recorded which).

The CDR3 loop is CASSAYRGGYTF. In nucleotides, the CDR3 is TGTGCCAGCAGCGCCTACAGGGGCGGCTACACCTTC. The chain combines TRBV11-3 with TRBJ1-2; 7 bases map to TRBD1. The CDR3 sequence is 12 residues long. V was clipped by 5 bases and J by 8 bases; unmatched bases: 5. Looked up from germline, CDR1 is SGHNT and CDR2 is YENEEA. The complete variable domain, with remaining parts taken from reference TRBV11-3 and TRBJ1-2, reads EAGVVQSPRYKIIEKKQPVAFWCNPISGHNTLYWYLQNLGQGPELLIRYENEEAVDDSQLPKDRFSAERLKGVDSTLKIQPAELGDSAVYLCASSAYRGGYTFGSGTRLTVV.